One sample yielded the 25 T cell receptor beta chains listed below, sequenced in a study of T cells after yellow fever vaccination. TCRdb re-derived calls from the 5' RACE reads in MiXCR, one entry per CDR3 protein. The profile shows a few hundred thousand distinct CDR3 sequences, under 25% of them singletons. The sample consisted of PBMCs, taken 15 days after the yellow fever booster vaccination. Receptors originate from a man aged 25-45 years who received the YFV17D yellow fever vaccine.

This CDR3 reads CASSLTSPLFDEQYF. CDR3 nucleotide sequence: TGCGCCAGCAGCTTGACTAGCCCGCTCTTCGACGAGCAGTACTTC. The rearrangement links TRBV5-1 to TRBJ2-7, with D maybe TRBD2 (6 bases). The V end lost 1 base, the J end lost 5 bases, and 16 bases lay between the germline ends. The CDR3 is 15 residues long. Germline assignment: CDR1 SGHRS and CDR2 YFSETQ.

This clonotype was picked up a small number of times. The rearrangement uses TRBV20-1 and TRBJ2-4, with TRBD2 matching over 12 bases. Trimming took 5 bases from V and 7 from J; bases not matched to a gene: 3. The germline CDR1 and CDR2 sequences are DFQATT and SNEGSKA (reference sequence). The CDR3 consists of 13 residues. The CDR3 loop is CSAPLAGGNIQYF. CDR3 sequence (DNA): TGCAGTGCTCCCCTAGCGGGAGGGAACATTCAGTACTTC.

This clonotype appeared many times. V is TRBV7-2 and J is TRBJ2-2; 8 bases are shared with TRBD2. Germline trimming cut 1 base from V and 2 bases from J; bases unmatched to any gene: 3. This CDR3 is built from 16 residues. Germline V gene sequence: CDR1 SGHTA, CDR2 FQGNSA. The CDR3 bases are TGTGCCAGCAGCTTAGGTAGCGGGGTTAACACCGGGGAGCTGTTTTTT. Translation gives CASSLGSGVNTGELFF.

This clonotype was found a few times. The gene calls are TRBV7-9 and TRBJ2-7, with D unclear. V dropped 5 bases and J dropped 3 bases, with 5 bases sitting between them. Germline values: CDR1 SEHNR, CDR2 FQNEAQ (reference sequence). The CDR3 sequence is 11 residues long. CDR3 loop: CASSEIYEQYF. The CDR3 coding sequence is TGTGCCAGCAGCGAAATCTACGAGCAGTACTTC. The whole variable domain, filled in from reference TRBV7-9 and TRBJ2-7, reads DTGVSQNPRHKITKRGQNVTFRCDPISEHNRLYWYRQTLGQGPEFLTYFQNEAQLEKSRLLSDRFSAERPKGSFSTLEIQRTEQGDSAMYLCASSEIYEQYFGPGTRLTVT.

This clonotype occurred a few times. CDR3 nucleotides: TGTGCCAGCAGTTTAAACGGGCTAGCGATCCATGAGCAGTTCTTC. Encoded protein: CASSLNGLAIHEQFF. The gene calls are TRBV27 and TRBJ2-1, with a weak D call TRBD2 (6 bases). The CDR3 runs to 15 residues. Germline V gene lookup returns CDR1 MNHEY and CDR2 SMNVEV (reference sequence). V was shortened by 2 bases and J by 8 bases, with 16 bases between the two germline ends.

This clonotype has a handful of counts. The V gene is TRBV28, the J gene TRBJ2-7; the match to TRBD1 covers 7 bases. This CDR3 comprises 15 residues. Germline CDR1 reads MDHEN; CDR2 reads SYDVKM. The junction had 10 bases not matched to a gene; V was cut back by 5 bases and J by 3 bases. The CDR3 here is CASSHPSQGVYEQYF. The CDR3 nucleotides read TGTGCCAGCAGTCACCCATCTCAGGGGGTCTACGAGCAGTACTTC.

This clonotype occurred a few times. The gene calls are TRBV20-1 and TRBJ2-1; 7 positions agree with TRBD2. The CDR3 loop spans 15 amino acids. Trimming took 6 bases from V and 0 from J; bases not matched to a gene: 8. Per the germline V gene, CDR1 is DFQATT and CDR2 is SNEGSKA (reference sequence). CDR3 coding DNA: TGCAGTGCACCCCCTGCGGGAGTCTCCTACAATGAGCAGTTCTTC. The encoded protein is CSAPPAGVSYNEQFF.

The chain recombines TRBV28 with TRBJ2-7; 8 bases agree with TRBD2. Trimming removed 8 bases from V and 0 bases from J; junction bases left unmatched: 3. Germline-derived CDR1 and CDR2 are MDHEN and SYDVKM. The CDR3 extends over 13 amino acids. The DNA of the CDR3 is TGTGCCAGCCAGCGGGAGATCTCCTACGAGCAGTACTTC. Its protein product is CASQREISYEQYF.

This clonotype was seen a handful of times. The chain recombines TRBV29-1 with TRBJ2-1; TRBD1 might be the D (5 bases). From germline, CDR1 is SQVTM and CDR2 ANQGSEA. V was trimmed by 6 bases and J by 0 bases, leaving 12 bases between them. The CDR3 extends over 14 amino acids. The CDR3: CSVGPLLSYNEQFF. The CDR3 nucleotides are TGCAGCGTGGGGCCGTTGCTCTCCTACAATGAGCAGTTCTTC.

The V call is TRBV9, the J call TRBJ2-7, with D possibly matching TRBD2 (6 bases). V was trimmed by 3 bases and J by 5 bases, leaving 12 bases between them. The CDR3 is 13 amino acids. Germline V gives CDR1 SGDLS, CDR2 YYNGEE. The CDR3 DNA sequence: TGTGCCAGCAGCGAAGGACTAACCCACGAGCAGTACTTC. Translating gives CASSEGLTHEQYF.

This clonotype has at least ten counts. J is TRBJ2-4 and V is TRBV5-6; 8 bases map to TRBD2. The CDR3 runs 15 residues. The J segment lost 0 bases and the V segment lost 4 bases, leaving 3 bases of the junction unmatched. In germline, CDR1 is SGHDT, CDR2 YYEEEE. CDR3 sequence (DNA): TGTGCCAGCAGCCCGGGAGGGATAGCCAAAAACATTCAGTACTTC. It is translated as CASSPGGIAKNIQYF.

This chain links TRBV20-1 with TRBJ2-1; tentatively, D is TRBD2 (5 bases). Germline CDR1 and CDR2: DFQATT and SNEGSKA (reference sequence). Trimming took off 6 bases at V and 2 bases at J, with 17 bases between the two ends. The CDR3 totals 15 residues. CDR3 DNA: TGCAGTGCCGCATCGATGCGGGCACCCTACAATGAGCAGTTCTTC. This codes for CSAASMRAPYNEQFF.

The CDR3 is CASSLGHSTQYF. Here the CDR3 DNA reads TGTGCCAGCAGCCTAGGACACTCGACCCAGTACTTC. This chain uses TRBV7-2 with TRBJ2-5; D might be TRBD1 (5 bases). CDR1 and CDR2 (germline): SGHTA, FQGNSA. CDR3 length: 12 residues. The V end was cut by 5 bases, the J end by 7 bases, with 11 bases between.

This clonotype was seen just once. The chain has TRBV19 and TRBJ2-1, with D possibly being TRBD2 (6 bases). This CDR3 has 16 residues. V was pared by 6 bases and J by 3 bases, with 18 bases between. The germline V gene encodes CDR1 LNHDA and CDR2 SQIVND (reference sequence). CDR3 sequence (DNA): TGTGCCAGTAGGACGGGACTCCAAACTAACTACAATGAGCAGTTCTTC. Encoded protein: CASRTGLQTNYNEQFF.

This clonotype was seen only a few times. This rearrangement joins TRBV5-6 to TRBJ1-1, with D perhaps matching TRBD1 (6 bases). Germline values: CDR1 SGHDT, CDR2 YYEEEE. V was pared by 0 bases and J by 3 bases, with 12 bases between. This CDR3 region has 15 residues. CDR3 DNA: TGTGCCAGCAGCTTGGGGGCCAGGGGACACACTGAAGCTTTCTTT. It codes for CASSLGARGHTEAFF.

Only a few counts were recorded for this clonotype. The V and J genes are TRBV5-8 and TRBJ1-1; no clear D. V lost 1 base and J lost 1, with 8 bases in between. Germline loops: CDR1 SGHTS, CDR2 YDEGEE. The CDR3 totals 14 residues. Here the CDR3 DNA reads TGTGCCAGCAGCTTGCCCGGCCCGAACACTGAAGCTTTCTTT. Its protein product is CASSLPGPNTEAFF.

This clonotype has a count of ten or more. This chain connects TRBV9 to TRBJ1-3; possible D gene TRBD1, 5 bases. Trimming pared 3 bases from V and 0 bases from J, leaving 10 bases between. Germline V gene data show CDR1 as SGDLS and CDR2 as YYNGEE. This CDR3 comprises 15 residues. The CDR3 reads CASSAGRISGNTIYF. The CDR3 DNA reads TGTGCCAGCAGCGCGGGACGGATCTCTGGAAACACCATATATTTT.

This clonotype was counted between two and nine times. The chain combines TRBV5-6 with TRBJ2-1; 9 bases line up with TRBD2. V was clipped by 0 bases and J by 7 bases; unmatched bases: 8. CDR1 SGHDT and CDR2 YYEEEE come from the germline V gene. This CDR3 contains 16 residues. CDR3 coding DNA: TGTGCCAGCAGCTTGGCAAAGACTAGCGGTTTTAATGAGCAGTTCTTC. It translates to CASSLAKTSGFNEQFF.

This clonotype was seen a handful of times. CDR3 in DNA: TGTGCCAGCAGCACAAGCGGGATACGGACCTACAATGAGCAGTTCTTC. This encodes CASSTSGIRTYNEQFF. The chain couples TRBV6-2 or TRBV6-3 to TRBJ2-1; TRBD2 matches 7 bases. CDR3 size: 16 residues. CDR1 and CDR2 (germline): MNHEY, SVGEGT. The V segment lost 6 bases and the J segment 2 bases; nucleotides outside the gene matches: 10.

The rearrangement uses TRBV12-3 or TRBV12-4 and TRBJ2-5; possibly TRBD2 for D (5 bases). Deletions cut 1 base from V and 1 base from J, with 10 bases between. CDR3 length equals 15 residues. For the CDR3, the DNA is TGTGCCAGCAGTTTAGGGCCTAGCCCCCAAGAGACCCAGTACTTC. This sequence encodes CASSLGPSPQETQYF.

The DNA of the CDR3 is TGTGCCAGCAGCCCACCTTCGAGCTCCTACAATGAGCAGTTCTTC. Translating gives CASSPPSSSYNEQFF. The chain recombines TRBV3-1 with TRBJ2-1; D not resolved. This CDR3 region has 15 residues. Germline CDR1 reads LGHDT; CDR2 reads YNNKEL (reference sequence). V was pared by 4 bases and J by 0 bases, with 10 bases between.

In DNA, the CDR3 is TGCAGTGCTGGCCGGGACACCTCCTACGAGCAGTACTTC. The encoded protein is CSAGRDTSYEQYF. This rearrangement joins TRBV20-1 to TRBJ2-7; tentative D call: TRBD1 (6 bases). The CDR3 runs to 13 residues. V dropped 5 bases and J dropped 0 bases, with 11 bases sitting between them. CDR1 is DFQATT, CDR2 SNEGSKA, per germline (reference sequence).

The gene calls are TRBV5-1 and TRBJ2-2; perhaps TRBD1 as D (5 bases). Per germline, CDR1 SGHRS and CDR2 YFSETQ. The CDR3 has 15 residues. V was trimmed by 4 bases and J by 7 bases, leaving 17 bases between them. The CDR3 sequence is CASSPQFVGHGELFF. The CDR3 DNA reads TGCGCCAGCAGCCCCCAATTCGTGGGGCACGGGGAGCTGTTTTTT.

The rearrangement links TRBV14 to TRBJ2-3; D unresolved. Germline loops: CDR1 SGHDN, CDR2 FVKESK. The CDR3 has 13 residues. Trimming removed 7 bases at V and 5 bases at J, with 13 bases between. This CDR3 is CASTPQARDTQYF. CDR3 sequence (DNA): TGTGCCAGCACCCCCCAGGCGAGAGATACGCAGTATTTT.

The genes are TRBV6-2 or TRBV6-3 and TRBJ2-1, with TRBD2 identical over 12 bases. Germline values: CDR1 MNHEY, CDR2 SVGEGT. The CDR3 runs 16 residues. After removal of 1 base from V and 8 bases from J, the junction contained 6 bases not matched to a gene. The CDR3 is CASSYYRTSGIDEQFF. CDR3 DNA: TGTGCCAGCAGTTACTACCGGACTAGCGGGATCGATGAGCAGTTCTTC.